The 16 T cell receptor beta chains in this list originate from one sample, sequenced in a study of blood T cell repertoires in COVID-19. Generated by immunoSEQ multiplex PCR, the TCRdb table keeps only in-frame clones and is missing some. The data contain 150,000 or so clones, about 73% of them seen just once; the ten biggest clones take up roughly 1.7%. What was sequenced was peripheral blood. The receptors derive from a man older than 75 with acute or convalescent COVID-19.

V usage is TRBV30 and J usage is TRBJ1-4; D unclear. Germline V lookup: CDR1 GTSNPN, CDR2 SVGIG (reference sequence). The CDR3 spans 13 residues. V gave up 2 bases and J gave up 5 bases, with 9 bases separating them. The CDR3 sequence is CAWSPVANEKLFF. CDR3 nucleotide sequence: TGTGCCTGGAGTCCGGTTGCGAATGAAAAACTGTTTTTT.

The V gene is TRBV19, the J gene TRBJ2-4, with TRBD2 matching over 10 bases. V lost 5 bases and J lost 4; bases outside the gene matches: 5. This CDR3 contains 15 residues. Germline CDR1 LNHDA, CDR2 SQIVND (reference sequence). The CDR3 sequence: CASSSSGGGKNIQYF. The CDR3 DNA follows: TGTGCCAGTAGTTCAAGCGGGGGGGGTAAAAACATTCAGTACTTC.

This clone was seen only a few times. V gene TRBV6-5 combines with J gene TRBJ1-6; 9 nucleotides align to TRBD1. This CDR3 contains 15 residues. Germline-derived CDR1 and CDR2 are MNHEY and SVGAGI. Trimming removed 0 bases from V and 10 bases from J; junction bases left unmatched: 4. The CDR3 DNA follows: TGTGCCAGCAGTTACTCGAACAGGGGGCAATCACCCCTCCACTTT. It yields the protein CASSYSNRGQSPLHF.

The genes are TRBV2 and TRBJ1-6, with D uncertain. Deletions cut 3 bases from V and 10 bases from J, with 13 bases between. This CDR3 contains 14 residues. Germline CDR1 SNHLY, CDR2 FYNNEI. Here the CDR3 reads CASSDQVARSPLHF. The CDR3 region has the DNA TGTGCCAGCAGTGACCAAGTAGCTAGGTCACCCCTCCACTTT.

This clone was counted only a few times. The DNA for the CDR3 is TGTGCCAGCAGCAAACCGGGACAGGGGAATGAAAAACTGTTTTTT. Its protein is CASSKPGQGNEKLFF. The genes are TRBV28 and TRBJ1-4; 10 nucleotides align to TRBD1. CDR1 is MDHEN and CDR2 is SYDVKM in the germline V gene. The CDR3 loop spans 15 amino acids. The V and J ends lost 6 bases and 5 bases, in that order; junction bases with no gene match: 6.

The chain is built from TRBV10-2 and TRBJ2-5, with 8 nucleotides matching TRBD2. This CDR3 is built from 14 residues. The junction had 9 bases not matched to a gene; V was cut back by 7 bases and J by 5 bases. Germline V gene sequence: CDR1 WSHSY, CDR2 SAAADI. CDR3 sequence reads: CASIVGGAEETQYF. The CDR3 DNA reads TGCGCCAGCATAGTCGGGGGGGCCGAGGAGACCCAGTACTTC.

The rearrangement joins TRBV30 to TRBJ1-2, with 8 bases identical to TRBD1. The J segment lost 12 bases and the V segment lost 3 bases, leaving 9 bases of the junction unmatched. The CDR3 loop spans 12 amino acids. Germline assignment: CDR1 GTSNPN and CDR2 SVGIG (reference sequence). The CDR3 bases are TGTGCCTGGAGCCTCGACAGGGGCTGGAACACCTTC. It yields the protein CAWSLDRGWNTF.

The genes are TRBV4-2 and TRBJ1-4, with 9 bases matching TRBD1. V shed 4 bases, J shed 3 bases, and the junction held 12 bases outside the gene matches. Germline loops: CDR1 LGHNA, CDR2 YNFKEQ. The CDR3 totals 18 residues. CDR3: CASSLATGGPGANEKLFF. The CDR3 coding sequence is TGTGCCAGCAGCCTAGCAACAGGGGGCCCCGGGGCTAATGAAAAACTGTTTTTT.

The rearrangement joins TRBV27 to TRBJ2-2; 7 nucleotides align to TRBD1. CDR1 and CDR2 from the germline V gene are MNHEY and SMNVEV (reference sequence). V dropped 3 bases and J dropped 5; count of bases not matched to a gene: 9. The CDR3 totals 16 residues. CDR3 DNA sequence: TGTGCCAGCAGTTTCCTAGGACAGGAGAGGACCGGGGAGCTGTTTTTT. It encodes CASSFLGQERTGELFF.

The chain carries TRBV10-3 and TRBJ2-2; a possible D gene is TRBD2 (6 bases). The ends were cut back, 0 bases at V and 1 base at J, with 9 bases in the middle. CDR3 length equals 16 residues. Germline CDR1 reads ENHRY; CDR2 reads SYGVKD. This CDR3 reads CAISESVGGNTGELFF. The CDR3 nucleotides read TGTGCCATCAGTGAGTCGGTCGGGGGGAACACCGGGGAGCTGTTTTTT.

This chain joins TRBV29-1 and TRBJ1-1, with D perhaps matching TRBD1 (6 bases). Trimming pared 6 bases from V and 5 bases from J, leaving 16 bases between. Germline values: CDR1 SQVTM, CDR2 ANQGSEA. The CDR3 length is 13 residues. Here the CDR3 DNA reads TGCAGCGTCCTCAACAGGGATGGGACTGAAGCTTTCTTT. Encoded protein: CSVLNRDGTEAFF.

The chain has TRBV27 and TRBJ1-4; TRBD1 is a possible D gene (5 bases). Trimming left V 2 bases short and J 8 bases short, with 12 bases between. The germline V gene encodes CDR1 MNHEY and CDR2 SMNVEV (reference sequence). The CDR3 is 14 amino acids. The CDR3 region has the DNA TGTGCCAGCAGTTTAAGGCAGGGTGGAGAAAAACTGTTTTTT. Translating gives CASSLRQGGEKLFF.

The V gene is TRBV11-2, the J gene TRBJ2-7; D is possibly TRBD2 (6 bases). There are 13 residues in the CDR3. V lost 5 bases and J lost 3, with 11 bases in between. Germline V gene sequence: CDR1 SGHAT, CDR2 FQNNGV. CDR3 in amino acids: CASSPWGVYEQYV. CDR3 in DNA: TGTGCCAGCAGCCCGTGGGGGGTCTACGAGCAGTACGTC.

This clone came up once. CDR3 region: CASSQTQRGSRYF. In DNA, the CDR3 is TGTGCCAGCAGCCAAACCCAGCGGGGGAGCCGGTACTTC. This sequence joins TRBV12-3 or TRBV12-4 and TRBJ2-4, with 8 bases lining up with TRBD2. V trimming: 6 bases; J trimming: 15 bases; junction bases outside the gene matches: 13. This CDR3 comprises 13 residues.

V is TRBV20-1 and J is TRBJ1-1, with 8 nucleotides matching TRBD1. Germline lookup yields CDR1 DFQATT and CDR2 SNEGSKA (reference sequence). Germline trimming cut 3 bases from V and 1 base from J; bases unmatched to any gene: 7. The CDR3 has 15 residues. The CDR3 nucleotides are TGCAGTGCTAGTCCCGGACAGGGCTGGAACACTGAAGCTTTCTTT. It translates to CSASPGQGWNTEAFF.

CDR3 DNA: TGTGCCAGCAGCTTGTTGACAGGGGATACTGAAGCTTTCTTT. Amino acids: CASSLLTGDTEAFF. This chain uses TRBV7-8 with TRBJ1-1, with 8 bases aligning to TRBD1. This CDR3 has 14 residues. Per germline, CDR1 SGHVS and CDR2 FQNEAQ. Unmatched junction bases numbered 5, after V lost 3 bases and J lost 5 bases.